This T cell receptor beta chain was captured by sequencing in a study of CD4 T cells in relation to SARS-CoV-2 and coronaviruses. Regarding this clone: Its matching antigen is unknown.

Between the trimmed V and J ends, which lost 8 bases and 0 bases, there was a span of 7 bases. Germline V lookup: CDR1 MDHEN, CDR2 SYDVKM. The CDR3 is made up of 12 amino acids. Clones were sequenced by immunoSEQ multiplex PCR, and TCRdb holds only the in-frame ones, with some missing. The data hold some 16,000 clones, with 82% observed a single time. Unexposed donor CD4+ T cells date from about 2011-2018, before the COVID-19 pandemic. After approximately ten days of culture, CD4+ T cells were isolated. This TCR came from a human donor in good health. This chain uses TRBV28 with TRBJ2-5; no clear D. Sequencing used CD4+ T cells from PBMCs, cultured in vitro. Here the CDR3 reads CASESYQETQYF. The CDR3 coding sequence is TGTGCCAGCGAGAGTTACCAAGAGACCCAGTACTTC.